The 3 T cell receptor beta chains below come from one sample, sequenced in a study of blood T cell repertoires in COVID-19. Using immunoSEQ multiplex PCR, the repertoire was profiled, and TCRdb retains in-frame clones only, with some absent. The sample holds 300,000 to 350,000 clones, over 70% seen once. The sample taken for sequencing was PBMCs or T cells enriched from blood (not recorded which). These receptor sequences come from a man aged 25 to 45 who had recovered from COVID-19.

The CDR3, as DNA: TGTGCCTGGAGTGTATGGGAGGGGCGTTCCTACACCTTC. Translation: CAWSVWEGRSYTF. The rearrangement uses TRBV30 and TRBJ1-2; D is possibly TRBD1 (5 bases). The CDR3 has 13 residues. Trimming stripped 0 bases from V and 10 bases from J, with 15 bases between. Germline values: CDR1 GTSNPN, CDR2 SVGIG (reference sequence).

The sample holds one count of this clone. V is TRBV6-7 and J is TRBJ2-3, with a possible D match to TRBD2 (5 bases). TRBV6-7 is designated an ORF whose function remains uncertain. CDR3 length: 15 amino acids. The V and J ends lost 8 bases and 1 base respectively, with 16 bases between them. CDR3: CASGRSAGRTDTQYF. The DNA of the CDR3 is TGTGCCAGCGGGCGGTCGGCGGGTCGCACAGATACGCAGTATTTT.

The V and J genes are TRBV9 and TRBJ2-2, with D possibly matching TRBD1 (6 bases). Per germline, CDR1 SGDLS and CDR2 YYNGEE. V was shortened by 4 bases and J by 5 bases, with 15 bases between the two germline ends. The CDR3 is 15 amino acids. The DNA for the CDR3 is TGTGCCAGCAGCCTACAGGGCACCGGGACCGGGGAGCTGTTTTTT. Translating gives CASSLQGTGTGELFF. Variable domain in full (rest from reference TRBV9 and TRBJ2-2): DSGVTQTPKHLITATGQRVTLRCSPRSGDLSVYWYQQSLDQGLQFLIQYYNGEERAKGNILERFSAQQFPDLHSELNLSSLELGDSALYFCASSLQGTGTGELFFGEGSRLTVL.